The table lists the clone carrying this T cell receptor (beta chain) with a few counts. BIOMED2 TRB-A/B primer pools were used in multiplex TRB PCR. One entry per CDR3 protein, called by TCRdb with MiXCR from the multiplex PCR reads. Found here are 20,000 to 25,000 distinct CDR3 sequences, roughly 29% of them singletons; the top ten hold roughly 2.1%. Each TRB amplification used roughly 220-550 ng of genomic DNA from blood. The data stem from a study of T and B cells in COVID-19 patients. The origin of this receptor is a human donor who had recovered from COVID-19. The sample comprised blood.

The DNA of the CDR3 is TGTGCCATTTCTAAAGGCGATGGCTACAATGAGCAGTTCTTC. It yields the protein CAISKGDGYNEQFF. The V and J genes are TRBV10-3 and TRBJ2-1; D gene uncertain. V lost 9 bases and J 3 bases, leaving 15 bases between the germline ends. CDR1 ENHRY and CDR2 SYGVKD come from the germline V gene. CDR3 length equals 14 residues.